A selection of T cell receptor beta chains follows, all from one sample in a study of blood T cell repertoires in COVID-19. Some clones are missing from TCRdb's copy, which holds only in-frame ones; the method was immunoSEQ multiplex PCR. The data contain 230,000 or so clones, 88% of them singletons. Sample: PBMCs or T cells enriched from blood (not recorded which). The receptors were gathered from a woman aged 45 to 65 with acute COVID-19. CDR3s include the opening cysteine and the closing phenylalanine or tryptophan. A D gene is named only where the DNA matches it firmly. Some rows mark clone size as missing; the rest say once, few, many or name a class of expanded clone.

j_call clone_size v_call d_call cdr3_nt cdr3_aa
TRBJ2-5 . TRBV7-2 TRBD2 TGTGCCAGCAGCGCCCGACTAGCGGGATGGGGGGAGACCCAGTACTTC CASSARLAGWGETQYF
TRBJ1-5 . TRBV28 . TGTGCCAGCAGACCACCTGGGGGGGGTCAGCCCCAGCATTTT CASRPPGGGQPQHF
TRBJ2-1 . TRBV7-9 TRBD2 TGTGCCAGCAGCCATGGACTAGCTCTAGGTTACAATGAGCAGTTCTTC CASSHGLALGYNEQFF
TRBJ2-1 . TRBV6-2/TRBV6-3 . TGTGCCAGCAGTGCGGACTATCTAGAGCAGTTCTTC CASSADYLEQFF
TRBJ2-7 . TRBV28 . TGTGCCAGCAGTTTGGGGCGCCTCCCCGAGCAGTACTTC CASSLGRLPEQYF
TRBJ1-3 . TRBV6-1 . TGTGCCAGCAGTGATGTTATATCTGGAAACACCATATATTTT CASSDVISGNTIYF
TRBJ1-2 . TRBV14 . TGTGCCAGCAGCCAAGAACAGGCGGGGAGCTATGGCTACACCTTC CASSQEQAGSYGYTF
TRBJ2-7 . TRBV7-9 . TGTGCCAGCAGCTTGAGTGGGCACGAGCAGTACTTC CASSLSGHEQYF
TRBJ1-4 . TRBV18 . TGTGCCAGCTCACCACGGACAAATGAAAAACTGTTTTTT CASSPRTNEKLFF
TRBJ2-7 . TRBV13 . TGTGCCAGCAGCCGACTCGGGAGCTCCTACGAGCAGTACTTC CASSRLGSSYEQYF
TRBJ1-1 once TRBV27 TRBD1 TGTGCCAGCAGTTTCTCAACAGGGGGTGGGGGTTTGAACACTGAAGCTTTCTTT CASSFSTGGGGLNTEAFF
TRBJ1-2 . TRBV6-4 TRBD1 TGTGCCAGCCGCCGGGACAGTAACTATGGCTACACCTTC CASRRDSNYGYTF
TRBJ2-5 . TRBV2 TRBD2 TGTGCCAGCCAAGGGACTAGCGGGTACCAAGAGACCCAGTACTTC CASQGTSGYQETQYF
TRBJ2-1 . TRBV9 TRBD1 TGTGCCAGCAGCGTCCGGGACAGGAGCGAAACTGAGCAGTTCTTC CASSVRDRSETEQFF
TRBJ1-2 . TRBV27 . TGTGCCAGCACCTCGGGGGGGGCGAAAGGCTACACCTTC CASTSGGAKGYTF
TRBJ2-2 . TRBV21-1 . TGTGCCAGCAGCAAAGGGTCGGGGGGACGAGATTCCGCGAACACCGGGGAGCTGTTTTTT CASSKGSGGRDSANTGELFF
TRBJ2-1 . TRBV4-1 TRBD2 TGCGCCAGCAGCCAAGGTTCTCTCCTCCAGGGACTAGCGGGCAATGAGCAGTTCTTC CASSQGSLLQGLAGNEQFF
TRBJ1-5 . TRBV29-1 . TGCAGCGTTGGGGCAGGGGAAGATCAGCCCCAGCATTTT CSVGAGEDQPQHF
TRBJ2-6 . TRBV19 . TGTGCCAGTAGCCCACAGGGACGTCTAGGCTCTGGGGCCAACGTCCTGACTTTC CASSPQGRLGSGANVLTF
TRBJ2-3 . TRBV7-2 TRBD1 TGTGCCAGCAGCATGGACAGGGTTAGTACAGATACGCAGTATTTT CASSMDRVSTDTQYF
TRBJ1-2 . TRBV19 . TGTGCCAGTAGTCGGGGAGGCTACGGCTACACCTTC CASSRGGYGYTF
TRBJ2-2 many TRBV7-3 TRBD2 TGTGCCAGCACCTTAGCGGGAGGACGGGAGCTGTTTTTT CASTLAGGRELFF